The 18 T cell receptor beta chains below were found in one sample sequenced in a study of T-cell memory formation after mild COVID-19. MiXCR was run by TCRdb on the 5' RACE reads, yielding one entry per CDR3 protein. The table lists a few hundred thousand distinct CDR3 sequences, around 30% of them singletons. Material for sequencing was PBMCs or a T cell subset sorted from them (not recorded which). The receptors were gathered from an adult woman who had mild COVID-19 (a few samples of this study predate the infection). Cell type and time point are not known.

This clonotype was counted a few times. The chain couples TRBV7-8 to TRBJ2-5; perhaps TRBD1 as D (5 bases). CDR3 size: 14 residues. Trimming removed 5 bases at V and 2 bases at J, with 12 bases between. In germline, CDR1 is SGHVS, CDR2 FQNEAQ. The CDR3 protein is CASSPQVSQETQYF. The CDR3, as DNA: TGTGCCAGCAGCCCACAGGTTTCTCAAGAGACCCAGTACTTC.

The genes are TRBV12-3 or TRBV12-4 and TRBJ2-3; possibly TRBD2 for D (6 bases). Trimming took 7 bases from V and 0 from J, leaving 11 bases between them. The CDR3 is 14 residues long. The CDR3 coding sequence is TGTGCCAGCAACCTCGGGGGAAGCACAGATACGCAGTATTTT. Protein: CASNLGGSTDTQYF.

The sample holds a few counts of this clonotype. The chain links TRBV12-3 or TRBV12-4 to TRBJ1-1, with D maybe TRBD1 (6 bases). The length of the CDR3 is 11 residues. V shed 7 bases and J shed 5 bases, with 8 bases lying between them. The CDR3 loop reads CASIRGTEAFF. CDR3 nucleotides: TGTGCCAGCATCAGGGGTACTGAAGCTTTCTTT.

This clonotype has more than one count but fewer than ten. The chain is built from TRBV24-1 and TRBJ2-2; D might be TRBD2 (6 bases). Germline V gives CDR1 KGHDR, CDR2 SFDVKD. Deletions cut 7 bases from V and 4 bases from J, with 9 bases between. There are 13 residues in the CDR3. The CDR3 DNA reads as TGTGCCACCAGACCCGGGGGCACCGGGGAGCTGTTTTTT. Protein sequence: CATRPGGTGELFF.

In its sample, this clonotype was seen a few times. The chain joins TRBV7-6 to TRBJ2-3; 7 bases align to TRBD2. With 5 bases clipped from V and 0 bases from J, the junction kept 11 bases outside the gene matches. The CDR3 covers 17 residues. Looked up from germline, CDR1 is SGHVS and CDR2 is FNYEAQ. The CDR3 DNA follows: TGTGCCAGCAGCCCCCGTGGGGGGACTATAAGCACAGATACGCAGTATTTT. Amino acid sequence: CASSPRGGTISTDTQYF.

CDR3 sequence reads: CASTNRGETQYF. The CDR3 DNA sequence: TGTGCCAGCACTAACAGGGGTGAGACCCAGTACTTC. This chain joins TRBV12-3 or TRBV12-4 and TRBJ2-5, with 7 bases that match TRBD1. After removal of 7 bases from V and 5 bases from J, the junction contained 4 bases not matched to a gene. CDR3 length equals 12 residues.

CDR3 nucleotides: TGCAGCGTTCCCTTCCCGGGACTAGCGGGCCTCTCCCACTACGAGCAGTACTTC. Translation: CSVPFPGLAGLSHYEQYF. This chain links TRBV29-1 with TRBJ2-7; the match to TRBD2 covers 12 bases. The CDR3 totals 18 residues. In germline, CDR1 is SQVTM, CDR2 ANQGSEA. The ends lost 5 bases at V and 3 bases at J; junction bases unmatched: 17.

The chain recombines TRBV30 with TRBJ2-1, with 12 nucleotides matching TRBD2. The CDR3 covers 17 residues. Germline CDR1 is GTSNPN and CDR2 is SVGIG (reference sequence). The V segment lost 3 bases and the J segment 15 bases; nucleotides outside the gene matches: 21. The CDR3 coding sequence is TGTGCCTGGAGGAACCTAAAGCTGTCCGGGACTAGCGGGCCTACGTTCTTC. This codes for CAWRNLKLSGTSGPTFF.

In this sample, this clonotype turned up a few times. The chain carries TRBV7-9 and TRBJ2-1; 13 bases line up with TRBD2. This CDR3 region has 15 residues. V dropped 5 bases and J dropped 7; count of bases not matched to a gene: 5. Per the germline V gene, CDR1 is SEHNR and CDR2 is FQNEAQ (reference sequence). The CDR3, as DNA: TGTGCCAGCAGCGTGACTAGCGGGGGGATTAATGAGCAGTTCTTC. Its protein product is CASSVTSGGINEQFF.

This clonotype was counted between two and nine times. The gene calls are TRBV29-1 and TRBJ1-1; D not certain. V was shortened by 4 bases and J by 0 bases, with 12 bases between the two germline ends. The CDR3 covers 14 residues. Germline values: CDR1 SQVTM, CDR2 ANQGSEA. This CDR3 is CSVGGVKMNTEAFF. CDR3 DNA sequence: TGCAGCGTTGGAGGTGTCAAAATGAACACTGAAGCTTTCTTT. Full variable domain (outside the CDR3, taken from reference TRBV29-1 and TRBJ1-1): SAVISQKPSRDICQRGTSLTIQCQVDSQVTMMFWYRQQPGQSLTLIATANQGSEATYESGFVIDKFPISRPNLTFSTLTVSNMSPEDSSIYLCSVGGVKMNTEAFFGQGTRLTVV.

V is TRBV18 and J is TRBJ2-2; possible D gene TRBD1, 6 bases. The CDR3 runs 15 residues. V was trimmed by 2 bases and J by 6 bases, leaving 13 bases between them. From germline, CDR1 is KGHSH and CDR2 LQKENI. In nucleotides, the CDR3 is TGTGCCAGCTCACCAAGACAGGCCGCCCCCGGGGAGCTGTTTTTT. Translated: CASSPRQAAPGELFF.

V and J are TRBV7-9 and TRBJ1-2; D remains unclear. Trimming pared 3 bases from V and 6 bases from J, leaving 14 bases between. This CDR3 is built from 14 residues. Looked up from germline, CDR1 is SEHNR and CDR2 is FQNEAQ (reference sequence). The CDR3 reads CASSLTQAGDGYTF. DNA for the CDR3: TGTGCCAGCAGCTTGACCCAAGCCGGCGATGGCTACACCTTC.

V gene TRBV5-1 combines with J gene TRBJ2-3; D gene uncertain. The V end lost 0 bases, the J end lost 8 bases, and 10 bases lay between the germline ends. This CDR3 is 13 amino acids long. Per the germline V gene, CDR1 is SGHRS and CDR2 is YFSETQ. This CDR3 is CASSLEAFVTQYF. In DNA, the CDR3 is TGCGCCAGCAGCTTGGAAGCCTTCGTTACGCAGTATTTT.

In this sample, this clonotype turned up a few times. The gene calls are TRBV12-3 or TRBV12-4 and TRBJ1-1; weak D call: TRBD1 (6 bases). Deletions cut 10 bases from V and 3 bases from J, with 15 bases between. The CDR3 extends over 13 amino acids. The CDR3 reads CANTRQGYTEAFF. The CDR3 DNA reads as TGTGCCAACACCCGGCAGGGGTACACTGAAGCTTTCTTT.

This chain links TRBV11-2 with TRBJ2-1; 14 bases map to TRBD2. Germline values: CDR1 SGHAT, CDR2 FQNNGV. Germline trimming cut 1 base from V and 8 bases from J; bases unmatched to any gene: 7. The CDR3 runs 17 residues. The CDR3 protein is CASSLGGTSGRGYEQFF. As DNA, the CDR3 is TGTGCCAGCAGCTTAGGGGGGACTAGCGGGAGAGGCTATGAGCAGTTCTTC. The complete variable domain, with remaining parts taken from reference TRBV11-2 and TRBJ2-1, reads EAGVAQSPRYKIIEKRQSVAFWCNPISGHATLYWYQQILGQGPKLLIQFQNNGVVDDSQLPKDRFSAERLKGVDSTLKIQPAKLEDSAVYLCASSLGGTSGRGYEQFFGPGTRLTVL.

This clonotype was detected a few times. The rearrangement links TRBV9 to TRBJ2-1; D gene ambiguous. The CDR3 has 12 amino acids. Between the trimmed V and J ends, which lost 3 bases and 5 bases, there was a span of 6 bases. Looked up from germline, CDR1 is SGDLS and CDR2 is YYNGEE. The CDR3 nucleotides are TGTGCCAGCAGCGGGTTAGACAATGAGCAGTTCTTC. The encoded protein is CASSGLDNEQFF.

The chain recombines TRBV7-8 with TRBJ2-5; weak D call: TRBD1 (6 bases). The germline CDR1 and CDR2 sequences are SGHVS and FQNEAQ. V lost 1 base and J lost 1, with 28 bases in between. The CDR3 covers 21 residues. CDR3 residues: CASSLVSFQGRATLAQETQYF. Written as DNA, the CDR3 is TGTGCCAGCAGCTTAGTTAGTTTCCAGGGGCGGGCAACCTTAGCCCAAGAGACCCAGTACTTC.

This clonotype was observed a few times. The gene calls are TRBV6-5 and TRBJ1-1, with D maybe TRBD1 (5 bases). The CDR3 covers 18 residues. Germline-derived CDR1 and CDR2 are MNHEY and SVGAGI. The V end was cut by 1 base, the J end by 0 bases, with 18 bases between. CDR3: CASSYFAPFQGMNTEAFF. DNA of the CDR3: TGTGCCAGCAGTTACTTTGCTCCGTTTCAGGGAATGAACACTGAAGCTTTCTTT.